This TCR beta chain was obtained from a study of shared clonotypes between healthy human individuals. This CDR3 spans 15 amino acids. The V and J ends lost 0 bases and 5 bases respectively, with 13 bases between them. The V gene's germline CDR1 is MGHRA and CDR2 YSYEKL. Notes on this clone: Antigen specificity is unknown.

The donors were all Caucasian adults (living in Nashville, Tennessee). Study-level points and caveats: Compared with memory subsets, naive subsets generally had larger estimated richness. Some naive CD4 clonotypes, roughly 5%, turned up in common across four donors.

An approximately 220 ng quantity of DNA, 30,000 to 35,000 T cell genomes, went into the sorted-subset replicate PCRs. This table comes from immunoSEQ multiplex PCR, and its TCRdb copy is limited to in-frame clones, with some not included. Among over 2 million clones, 85% to 95% were seen once, and the ten largest hold more than 0.1%. The origin of this receptor is a man between 18 and 29 years old in good health. Material: naive CD4+ T cells sorted from blood. Subset noted: CD45RA+ positively selected. The chain recombines TRBV4-1 with TRBJ2-5; the D gene is possibly TRBD1 (6 bases). The CDR3 coding sequence is TGCGCCAGCAGCCAAGAAGGACAGCCCAGGGAGACCCAGTACTTC. Translation: CASSQEGQPRETQYF.